The entry below gives a single T cell receptor beta chain sequence along with its context. The length of the CDR3 is 15 residues. The germline V gene encodes CDR1 ENHRY and CDR2 SYGVKD. V lost 0 bases, J lost 0 bases, and 8 bases lay in between. This sample stems from a study of blood T cell repertoires in COVID-19. For the study at large: There were acute and convalescent COVID-19 samples, and they came from the United States, Italy and Spain. From T cells, B-cell-depleted T cells, or PBMCs came the material, which was cDNA or gDNA.

Per the authors' pipeline: Estimates of nucleated cell counts were drawn from the amplification of reference gene primers. Clones were read by immunoSEQ multiplex PCR, and TCRdb kept only the in-frame ones, dropping some. V and J calls and clone size are given by that table; D and trimming were obtained from the DNA. The table shows hundreds of thousands of clones, with approximately 80% occurring only once. This chain uses TRBV10-3 with TRBJ1-1, with D maybe TRBD1 (5 bases). This sequence originates from an elderly woman with acute or convalescent COVID-19. Sequencing was performed on peripheral blood. The CDR3 DNA reads TGTGCCATCAGTGAGTCGGGGCGGATGAACACTGAAGCTTTCTTT. Its translation is CAISESGRMNTEAFF.